This T cell receptor (beta chain) appears in the sequencing data of a study of tumor-infiltrating lymphocytes in primary liver carcinoma. Both RNA and DNA were isolated together from roughly 20-30 mg of bulk tissue that had not been sorted. Those sampled were patients whose primary liver carcinoma was treated by surgical resection. Every patient had chronic HBV infection and was treatment-naive. In every tumor sample, viable tumor cells made up over 85%. Study findings and constraints: Reduced overlap was seen in tumor-adjacent and tumor-blood pairs versus tumor region pairs.

This CDR3 is 14 amino acids long. The authors made TCR beta cDNA from roughly 480 ng total RNA with a constant-region primer. Slightly modified ARM-PCR with three nested multiplex PCR rounds yielded TCR beta libraries. Use of TRBV1-TRBV30 forward primers with a C-beta reverse primer characterized the first two PCR rounds, which lasted around 9 cycles each. TCRdb used MiXCR to reprocess the multiplex PCR reads, holding one entry per CDR3 protein. Found here are about 190,000 distinct CDR3 sequences, about 85% of them singletons; the top ten hold roughly 18%. As concerns this clonotype: Its antigen is still unknown. One end of the junction fails to match germline, which may point to a read error.

The specimen was tumor tissue from primary liver carcinoma. V and J are TRBV12-3 or TRBV12-4 and TRBJ2-2; D perhaps matches TRBD2 (6 bases). The receptor was isolated from a middle-aged man with primary liver carcinoma and hepatitis B virus infection. The CDR3 loop reads CASTIGENTGEVFF. CDR3 sequence (DNA): TGTGCCAGCACGATAGGGGAAAACACCGGGGAGGTGTTTTTT.